These 21 T cell receptor beta chains share one sample of origin, sequenced in a study of graft-versus-host responses after intestinal transplantation. The data were produced by immunoSEQ multiplex PCR, yet TCRdb's version contains in-frame clones alone and is incomplete. The profile shows 13,000 or so clones, around 38% of them singletons. The sequences come from alloreactive CD4+ T cells from a mixed lymphocyte reaction culture, collected before intestinal transplant. Subset: CFSE-low proliferating T cells sorted from approximately 6-day pre-transplant mixed lymphocyte reaction (GvH or HvG direction). Receptors originate from a human patient who received an intestinal transplant.

This clone was counted a few times. The V call is TRBV5-1, the J call TRBJ2-7; tentatively, D is TRBD1 (6 bases). CDR3 size: 14 residues. Trimming pared 0 bases from V and 0 bases from J, leaving 7 bases between. Germline CDR1 is SGHRS and CDR2 is YFSETQ. The CDR3 is CASSLDRDSYEQYF. The CDR3 nucleotides are TGCGCCAGCAGCTTGGACAGGGACTCCTACGAGCAGTACTTC.

This clone was seen a handful of times. J is TRBJ2-5 and V is TRBV30, with D uncertain. The germline gives CDR1 GTSNPN, CDR2 SVGIG (reference sequence). The CDR3 loop spans 12 amino acids. Trimming removed 3 bases from V and 3 bases from J, with 8 bases in between. As DNA, the CDR3 is TGTGCCTGGAGATCGAGCGAAGAGACCCAGTACTTC. It is translated as CAWRSSEETQYF.

This clone was found a few times. This chain joins TRBV5-1 and TRBJ2-2; D is uncertain. V shed 0 bases and J shed 7 bases, with 10 bases lying between them. The CDR3 has 14 residues. Per the germline V gene, CDR1 is SGHRS and CDR2 is YFSETQ. CDR3 protein: CASSLGYRVGELFF. CDR3 nucleotides: TGCGCCAGCAGCTTGGGGTATCGGGTCGGGGAGCTGTTTTTT.

J is TRBJ2-1 and V is TRBV7-2; possibly TRBD1 for D (6 bases). This CDR3 is 13 amino acids long. Germline V gives CDR1 SGHTA, CDR2 FQGNSA. The V end lost 4 bases, the J end lost 7 bases, and 11 bases lay between the germline ends. CDR3 coding DNA: TGTGCCAGCAGCTCGCGACAGGATAATGAGCAGTTCTTC. Protein sequence: CASSSRQDNEQFF.

This clone was observed a few times. The chain joins TRBV4-2 to TRBJ2-7; 7 nucleotides match TRBD1. Germline V gene lookup returns CDR1 LGHNA and CDR2 YNFKEQ. The CDR3 has 16 amino acids. Trimming took 0 bases from V and 3 from J; bases not matched to a gene: 8. As DNA, the CDR3 is TGTGCCAGCAGCCAAGACGTTGGGACAGTAAACTACGAGCAGTACTTC. Encoded protein: CASSQDVGTVNYEQYF.

The V call is TRBV9, the J call TRBJ1-2, with D perhaps TRBD1 (5 bases). The germline gives CDR1 SGDLS, CDR2 YYNGEE. The V and J ends lost 0 bases and 3 bases respectively, with 9 bases between them. The CDR3 contains 14 residues. The CDR3 sequence is CASSVGGDYYGYTF. CDR3 DNA sequence: TGTGCCAGCAGCGTAGGGGGGGACTACTATGGCTACACCTTC.

The J gene is TRBJ1-5, the V gene TRBV27; 10 positions agree with TRBD1. This CDR3 comprises 15 residues. Germline V CDR1 and CDR2: MNHEY, SMNVEV (reference sequence). V trimming: 5 bases; J trimming: 2 bases; junction bases outside the gene matches: 3. The chain's CDR3 is CASSRGTGGNQPQHF. As DNA, the CDR3 is TGTGCCAGCAGTCGGGGGACAGGGGGCAATCAGCCCCAGCATTTT.

This sequence joins TRBV28 and TRBJ1-1, with D possibly being TRBD1 (6 bases). The germline V gene has CDR1 MDHEN and CDR2 SYDVKM. Trimming left V 3 bases short and J 4 bases short, with 12 bases between. The CDR3 covers 14 residues. The CDR3 DNA follows: TGTGCCAGCAGTTTCAGAGGGGGGGGCACTGAAGCTTTCTTT. Its protein product is CASSFRGGGTEAFF.

The rearrangement joins TRBV10-1 to TRBJ2-7, with D tentatively TRBD2 (6 bases). CDR1 WNHNN and CDR2 SYGVQD come from the germline V gene (reference sequence). V was shortened by 9 bases and J by 12 bases, with 27 bases between the two germline ends. CDR3 length equals 14 residues. CDR3 loop: CARTTSFRRARPYF. Here the CDR3 DNA reads TGCGCCAGAACGACGAGCTTTCGGAGGGCCCGGCCGTACTTC.

This clone was observed a handful of times. This chain uses TRBV7-2 with TRBJ2-7; 13 positions agree with TRBD2. Trimming cost V 0 bases and J 3 bases; bases outside gene matches: 8. CDR3 length equals 18 residues. Germline CDR1 is SGHTA and CDR2 is FQGNSA. CDR3 in amino acids: CASSLATGTSGTNYEQYF. The CDR3 nucleotides are TGTGCCAGCAGCTTAGCGACAGGGACTAGCGGGACTAACTACGAGCAGTACTTC.

Sample share makes this clone medium-sized. The rearrangement uses TRBV7-9 and TRBJ1-3; tentative D call: TRBD1 (5 bases). Germline CDR1 reads SEHNR; CDR2 reads FQNEAQ (reference sequence). This CDR3 is 15 amino acids long. V was cut by 5 bases and J by 0 bases, with 11 bases left in between. The CDR3 here is CASSPGLISGNTIYF. CDR3 DNA sequence: TGTGCCAGCAGCCCGGGACTGATCTCTGGAAACACCATATATTTT.

This clone was recorded a few times. In the same sample, other DNA sequences code for this CDR3. V and J are TRBV7-2 and TRBJ2-5, with 8 positions matching TRBD1. V lost 1 base to trimming and J lost 4 bases; unmatched junction nucleotides: 5. Per germline, CDR1 SGHTA and CDR2 FQGNSA. There are 15 residues in the CDR3. The CDR3 loop is CASSLVPGTGETQYF. In DNA, the CDR3 is TGTGCCAGCAGCTTAGTACCCGGGACAGGAGAGACCCAGTACTTC.

This clone is categorized as medium-sized (0.01 to 0.1%). The chain recombines TRBV19 with TRBJ1-3; D not resolved. Per germline, CDR1 LNHDA and CDR2 SQIVND (reference sequence). CDR3 length equals 15 residues. V dropped 3 bases and J dropped 0 bases, with 9 bases sitting between them. The chain's CDR3 is CASSIVADSGNTIYF. As DNA, the CDR3 is TGTGCCAGTAGTATTGTCGCGGACTCTGGAAACACCATATATTTT. The entire variable domain, with the rest obtained from reference TRBV19 and TRBJ1-3, is as follows: DGGITQSPKYLFRKEGQNVTLSCEQNLNHDAMYWYRQDPGQGLRLIYYSQIVNDFQKGDIAEGYSVSREKKESFPLTVTSAQKNPTAFYLCASSIVADSGNTIYFGEGSWLTVV.

This clone has a handful of counts. The chain links TRBV18 to TRBJ1-2, with D perhaps matching TRBD1 (5 bases). Germline V gene data show CDR1 as KGHSH and CDR2 as LQKENI. The CDR3 covers 19 residues. V lost 3 bases and J lost 2, with 25 bases in between. The CDR3 here is CASSPILGGTHAENYGYTF. CDR3 coding DNA: TGTGCCAGCTCACCGATCCTGGGAGGGACCCATGCAGAAAACTATGGCTACACCTTC.

The chain uses TRBV4-3 and TRBJ2-1, with 12 bases matching TRBD2. V shed 0 bases and J 3 bases; nucleotides not matched to a gene: 0. This CDR3 contains 16 residues. Germline V lookup: CDR1 LGHNA, CDR2 YSLEER. The CDR3 loop is CASSQETSGGYNEQFF. As DNA, the CDR3 is TGCGCCAGCAGCCAAGAGACTAGCGGGGGCTACAATGAGCAGTTCTTC.

This clone was seen more than once but under ten times. CDR3 coding DNA: TGTGCCAGTAGTACTCTAGGGGAGGCCTCTGGAAACACCATATATTTT. Translation gives CASSTLGEASGNTIYF. V usage is TRBV19 and J usage is TRBJ1-3; maybe TRBD1 (5 bases). CDR1 and CDR2 from the germline V gene are LNHDA and SQIVND (reference sequence). V was clipped by 4 bases and J by 0 bases, with 13 bases between them. There are 16 residues in the CDR3.

A note on this clone: Other DNA sequences in this specimen translate into the identical CDR3. The chain carries TRBV7-2 and TRBJ2-2; D not certain. CDR1 and CDR2 from the germline V gene are SGHTA and FQGNSA. The V gene lost 5 bases and the J gene lost 3 bases, with 4 bases spanning the gap. The CDR3 has 12 residues. Here the CDR3 reads CASSPYTGELFF. As DNA, the CDR3 is TGTGCCAGCAGCCCGTACACCGGGGAGCTGTTTTTT.

The rearrangement links TRBV11-3 to TRBJ2-1, with D perhaps TRBD1 (6 bases). V was trimmed by 5 bases and J by 4 bases, leaving 15 bases between them. The CDR3 is 15 amino acids. Germline V gene sequence: CDR1 SGHNT, CDR2 YENEEA. Written as DNA, the CDR3 is TGTGCCAGCAGCACGACAGGCGTGCTTTACAATGAGCAGTTCTTC. Protein: CASSTTGVLYNEQFF.

This CDR3 reads CAWRELAGGPGGTDTQYF. The CDR3 nucleotides read TGTGCCTGGAGGGAGCTAGCGGGGGGGCCGGGTGGCACAGATACGCAGTATTTT. The chain links TRBV30 to TRBJ2-3; the match to TRBD2 covers 12 bases. Germline CDR1 reads GTSNPN; CDR2 reads SVGIG (reference sequence). The CDR3 is 18 residues long. The ends lost 3 bases at V and 1 base at J; junction bases unmatched: 11. Full variable domain (outside the CDR3, taken from reference TRBV30 and TRBJ2-3): SQTIHQWPATLVQPVGSPLSLECTVEGTSNPNLYWYRQAAGRGLQLLFYSVGIGQISSEVPQNLSASRPQDRQFILSSKKLLLSDSGFYLCAWRELAGGPGGTDTQYFGPGTRLTVL.

The chain is built from TRBV30 and TRBJ2-7; 9 bases are a match to TRBD2. J gave up 5 bases and V 1 base, and 9 bases lay outside the gene matches. The V gene's germline CDR1 is GTSNPN and CDR2 SVGIG (reference sequence). This CDR3 has 15 amino acids. This CDR3 is CAWSGLAGRSNEQYF. The CDR3 DNA reads as TGTGCCTGGAGTGGCCTAGCGGGGAGGAGCAACGAGCAGTACTTC.

The gene calls are TRBV7-2 and TRBJ2-7; 7 nucleotides agree with TRBD1. CDR1 is SGHTA, CDR2 FQGNSA, per germline. Trimming took 5 bases from V and 2 from J; bases not matched to a gene: 6. This CDR3 comprises 14 residues. The CDR3 region is CASSPRTGTYEQYF. The CDR3 DNA reads TGTGCCAGCAGCCCTCGGACAGGTACCTACGAGCAGTACTTC.